This TCR beta chain was found in a study of blood T cell repertoires in COVID-19. Method: immunoSEQ multiplex PCR; TCRdb's copy keeps in-frame clones and lacks some. The sample gives 230,000 or so clones, 65% to 85% of which show up once; approximately 4% is in the top ten. The sequenced sample was peripheral blood. The receptor was isolated from a man aged 50 to 59 with active or convalescent COVID-19.

CDR3 amino acids: CASTLTGGNPGYTF. The CDR3 DNA sequence: TGTGCCAGCACCCTGACAGGGGGCAACCCTGGCTACACCTTC. The rearrangement links TRBV6-5 to TRBJ1-2; 10 nucleotides match TRBD1. Germline V CDR1 and CDR2: MNHEY, SVGAGI. The CDR3 consists of 14 residues. The J segment lost 7 bases and the V segment lost 7 bases, leaving 9 bases of the junction unmatched.